The entry that follows covers one TCR beta chain sequence. Its antigen is undetermined. Germline V lookup: CDR1 SGHTA, CDR2 FQGNSA. This CDR3 is built from 15 residues. V was pared by 2 bases and J by 4 bases, with 4 bases of the junction left unmatched. The data were obtained in a study of T cell responses to AZD1222 COVID-19 vaccine. Findings of the study overall: Nearly half of spike-specific TCRs reportedly target variant regions that are unmutated in the B.1.351 and B.1.1.7 variants. A mostly white British donor set with more females was recruited, and clonal diversity was possibly underestimated. Spike-specific TCR breadth and depth rose after two AZD1222 doses.

Repertoires were generated with immunoSEQ multiplex PCR, while TCRdb's copy carries only in-frame clones and drops some. This table has about 120,000 clones, 93% appearing once. Doses given second, at about 4 or about 12 weeks, were pooled. The sequence was collected from an adult who received the AZD1222 COVID-19 vaccine. The specimen comprised peripheral blood, sampled 28 days after the second AZD1222 dose. The chain uses TRBV7-2 and TRBJ2-7; TRBD2 agrees at 11 bases. CDR3 nucleotides: TGTGCCAGCAGCTTAACGACTAGCGGGGTTTACGAGCAGTACTTC. Translating gives CASSLTTSGVYEQYF.